These 13 T cell receptor beta chains were all obtained from the same sample, sequenced in a study of shared clonotypes between healthy human individuals. Clones were read by immunoSEQ multiplex PCR, and TCRdb kept only the in-frame ones, dropping some. Found here are some 660,000 clones, 73% of them singletons; the top ten hold around 1.8%. The sequencing input was memory CD4+ T cells sorted from blood. Subset noted: CD45RA-negative fraction. The receptors were gathered from a woman aged 25 to 45 in good health.

The chain combines TRBV11-2 with TRBJ1-2; TRBD1 matches at 7 bases. Germline loops: CDR1 SGHAT, CDR2 FQNNGV. The CDR3 loop spans 15 amino acids. The trim removed 2 bases at V and 7 bases at J, leaving 10 bases unmatched. The CDR3 here is CASSLSITGASGYTF. The CDR3 DNA sequence: TGTGCCAGCAGCTTATCCATTACAGGGGCGAGTGGCTACACCTTC.

CDR3 nucleotide sequence: TGCGCCAGCAGTGAGATGGGGGAAGGAGACGAGCAGTACTTC. Translation gives CASSEMGEGDEQYF. The genes are TRBV10-1 and TRBJ2-7; D may match TRBD1 or TRBD2 (5 bases each). V shed 2 bases and J shed 5 bases, with 13 bases lying between them. The CDR3 covers 14 residues. The germline V gene has CDR1 WNHNN and CDR2 SYGVQD (reference sequence).

V usage is TRBV18 and J usage is TRBJ2-5, with TRBD1 as a possible D gene (5 bases). Germline lookup yields CDR1 KGHSH and CDR2 LQKENI. Trimming shortened V by 3 bases and J by 0 bases, and 5 bases separated the two germline ends. This CDR3 comprises 13 residues. In DNA, the CDR3 is TGTGCCAGCTCACCGGGGCACCAAGAGACCCAGTACTTC. Residues: CASSPGHQETQYF.

The chain joins TRBV5-5 to TRBJ1-4; possible D gene TRBD1, 5 bases. V was cut by 6 bases and J by 17 bases, with 23 bases left in between. The length of the CDR3 is 13 residues. CDR1 is SGHKS and CDR2 is YYEKEE in the germline V gene (reference sequence). This chain's CDR3 is CASTVEVSGHLFF. The CDR3 DNA follows: TGTGCCAGCACCGTAGAGGTGTCAGGACATTTATTTTTT.

The chain recombines TRBV18 with TRBJ1-1, with a weak D call TRBD1 (5 bases). The CDR3 totals 12 residues. The V gene lost 2 bases and the J gene lost 8 bases, with 9 bases spanning the gap. Looked up from germline, CDR1 is KGHSH and CDR2 is LQKENI. The CDR3 nucleotides read TGTGCCAGCTCACCAGACAGCCCGGAAGCTTTCTTT. Translating gives CASSPDSPEAFF.

The rearrangement links TRBV11-2 to TRBJ2-5; tentative D call: TRBD1 (6 bases). CDR1 is SGHAT and CDR2 is FQNNGV in the germline V gene. This CDR3 contains 16 residues. Trimming took off 3 bases at V and 2 bases at J, with 16 bases between the two ends. The CDR3 spells CASSFRNTGTQETQYF. The DNA for the CDR3 is TGTGCCAGCAGCTTCCGCAACACAGGGACACAAGAGACCCAGTACTTC.

This sequence joins TRBV4-1 and TRBJ1-1; a possible D gene is TRBD1 (5 bases). V gave up 3 bases and J gave up 0 bases, with 17 bases separating them. Germline V gene lookup returns CDR1 MGHRA and CDR2 YSYEKL. CDR3 length: 17 residues. The DNA of the CDR3 is TGCGCCAGCAGCCAGGGCGCGGGGCAGCGAATGAACACTGAAGCTTTCTTT. Protein: CASSQGAGQRMNTEAFF.

This clone occurred a few times. The V gene is TRBV30, the J gene TRBJ1-3; possible D gene TRBD1, 6 bases. This CDR3 is built from 16 residues. V was pared by 2 bases and J by 8 bases, with 22 bases between. Germline V gene lookup returns CDR1 GTSNPN and CDR2 SVGIG (reference sequence). The CDR3 DNA follows: TGTGCCTGGAGTAGAGGACAGAGCCTTGCAGGTCACACCATATATTTT. Residues: CAWSRGQSLAGHTIYF.

V gene TRBV28 combines with J gene TRBJ2-2; 7 bases are shared with TRBD2. Germline loops: CDR1 MDHEN, CDR2 SYDVKM. This CDR3 contains 15 residues. With 4 bases clipped from V and 2 bases from J, the junction kept 4 bases outside the gene matches. CDR3 in DNA: TGTGCCAGCAGTTCTGGACTAGTAAACACCGGGGAGCTGTTTTTT. Translation gives CASSSGLVNTGELFF.

V gene TRBV23-1 combines with J gene TRBJ2-1; TRBD2 agrees at 11 bases. TRBV23-1 is an ORF, with its function uncertain. This CDR3 is 18 amino acids long. The J segment lost 6 bases and the V segment lost 0 bases, leaving 10 bases of the junction unmatched. This CDR3 reads CASSQSTAGTSGINEQFF. CDR3 nucleotide sequence: TGCGCCAGCAGTCAATCGACTGCCGGGACTAGCGGCATCAATGAGCAGTTCTTC.

The rearrangement uses TRBV11-2 and TRBJ2-7, with D possibly TRBD2 on 6 matching bases. The CDR3 extends over 16 amino acids. Trimming removed 1 base from V and 3 bases from J, with 16 bases in between. Looked up from germline, CDR1 is SGHAT and CDR2 is FQNNGV. Here the CDR3 DNA reads TGTGCCAGCAGCTTAGGCGGAGTTTCGGGGGTCTACGAGCAGTACTTC. Its protein is CASSLGGVSGVYEQYF.

The chain uses TRBV5-1 and TRBJ2-3, with TRBD2 matching over 7 bases. The CDR3 sequence is 14 residues long. The trim removed 5 bases at V and 6 bases at J, leaving 9 bases unmatched. Germline lookup yields CDR1 SGHRS and CDR2 YFSETQ. This CDR3 is CASRRAGGSDTQYF. In nucleotides, the CDR3 is TGCGCCAGCAGGAGGGCTGGCGGGAGTGATACGCAGTATTTT.

The V call is TRBV6-1, the J call TRBJ2-5, with a possible D match to TRBD2 (5 bases). There are 13 residues in the CDR3. CDR1 is MNHNS and CDR2 is SASEGT in the germline V gene. V was clipped by 6 bases and J by 1 base, with 9 bases between them. Here the CDR3 DNA reads TGTGCCAGCAGAATGCTAGCCCAAGAGACCCAGTACTTC. Its translation: CASRMLAQETQYF.